This T cell receptor beta chain came from a study of blood T cell repertoires in COVID-19. Study as a whole: Acute and convalescent COVID-19 samples came from the United States, Italy and Spain. The analysed material was cDNA or gDNA that came from T cells, B-cell-depleted T cells, or PBMCs.

CDR3 size: 14 residues. Germline loops: CDR1 MNHNY, CDR2 SVGAGI (reference sequence). The V and J ends lost 6 bases and 2 bases respectively, with 13 bases between them. In the authors' workflow: By means of reference gene primer amplification, nucleated cell counts were estimated. Only in-frame clones appear in the TCRdb table, and some are missing; sequencing was by immunoSEQ multiplex PCR. D and trimming were read from the DNA, whereas the V and J calls and clone size are those reported in that table. This table holds under 200,000 clones, 86% found once. This TCR came from a woman in her 70s with acute or convalescent COVID-19. Sample: peripheral blood. The rearrangement joins TRBV6-6 to TRBJ1-1, with D perhaps TRBD1 (5 bases). As DNA, the CDR3 is TGTGCCAGCAGACCGGGACTATACAACACTGAAGCTTTCTTT. Protein sequence: CASRPGLYNTEAFF.